This is a list of T cell receptor beta chains from one sample in a study of CD8 T cells in Susac syndrome. Each CDR3 protein is one row after TCRdb ran MiXCR on the immunoSEQ multiplex PCR reads. Of about 280,000 distinct CDR3 sequences in the sample, about 88% are singletons; the top ten hold about 0.11%. Source material: CD8+ T cells from PBMCs. Receptor source: a human donor with multiple sclerosis. Both conserved end residues are part of each CDR3. The D gene is left open where the match is weak. Clone size, where shown, is once, few, many, or a class for clones that have expanded.

d_call,j_call,clone_size,v_call,cdr3_nt,cdr3_aa
TRBD2,TRBJ2-2,-,TRBV6-1,TGTGCCAGCTTAATCGTCGGGCGAGCGGGAGGGCGTGGGCACACCGGGGAGCTGTTTTTT,CASLIVGRAGGRGHTGELFF
-,TRBJ2-7,-,TRBV7-6,TGTGCCAGCAGTCCAGTCCCCTCGGGGGTAAGGTACGAGCAGTACTTC,CASSPVPSGVRYEQYF
-,TRBJ2-1,-,TRBV7-3,TGTGCCAGCAGCCAGAACTTCCACAATGAGCAGTTCTTC,CASSQNFHNEQFF
-,TRBJ1-1,-,TRBV20-1,TGCAGTGCTAGACCTCGCGGGGAATCTGAAGCTTTCTTT,CSARPRGESEAFF
-,TRBJ1-4,-,TRBV27,TGTGCCAGCAGATCCATGGGAACTAATGAAAAACTGTTTTTT,CASRSMGTNEKLFF
TRBD1,TRBJ2-5,-,TRBV4-1,TGCGCCAGCAGTCAGATCGGACAGGGGCGAAGGGAGACCCAGTACTTC,CASSQIGQGRRETQYF
TRBD2,TRBJ2-1,-,TRBV12-3/TRBV12-4,TGTGCCAGCAGTTTAGGGGACTACACACCCAATGAGCAGTTCTTC,CASSLGDYTPNEQFF
-,TRBJ2-1,-,TRBV7-3,TGTGCCAGCAGCTTAAGAGGGGTAGGGAATGAGCAGTTCTTC,CASSLRGVGNEQFF
TRBD2,TRBJ2-5,-,TRBV7-9,TGTGCCAGCAATATAGCGGGAGGGCGAGAGACCCAGTACTTC,CASNIAGGRETQYF
-,TRBJ2-3,-,TRBV5-4,TGTGCCAGCAGGCGCGACAAGGGGGGGACAGATACGCAGTATTTT,CASRRDKGGTDTQYF
-,TRBJ2-3,-,TRBV19,TGTGCCCGCCCTGGGGGTGCCTCTAGCACAGATACGCAGTATTTT,CARPGGASSTDTQYF
-,TRBJ2-7,-,TRBV19,TGTGCCAGTAGTATAGATTTGGAGACGGTCTCCTACGAGCAGTACTTC,CASSIDLETVSYEQYF
-,TRBJ2-7,-,TRBV2,TGTGCCAGCCTGGCGGCCTACGAGCAGTACTTC,CASLAAYEQYF
-,TRBJ1-5,-,TRBV19,TGTGCCAGTAGTACTCAGCTAAACAGCAATCAGCCCCAGCATTTT,CASSTQLNSNQPQHF
TRBD1,TRBJ1-1,-,TRBV7-3,TGTGCCAGCAGGCCAGCCGGGACAGCCACTGAAGCTTTCTTT,CASRPAGTATEAFF
-,TRBJ2-1,-,TRBV28,TGTGCCAGCAGGACCTACGAAGGCGGGACTCGCCTCAACAATGAGCAGTTCTTC,CASRTYEGGTRLNNEQFF
TRBD2,TRBJ2-1,-,TRBV28,TGTGCCAGCGGGGGGGAAGTCACGGCCAATGAGCAGTTCTTC,CASGGEVTANEQFF
TRBD2,TRBJ2-4,-,TRBV27,TGTGCCAGCATAAGGGGAGGGGTGATGTACTTC,CASIRGGVMYF
-,TRBJ2-7,-,TRBV7-9,TGTGCCAGCAGCCGAAAGGGGGGTTACGAGCAGTACTTC,CASSRKGGYEQYF
TRBD1,TRBJ1-2,-,TRBV6-1,TGTGCCAGCAGTCCCTTCGGTTCCGAGGGGACAGGGGGGGACTATGACTACACCTTC,CASSPFGSEGTGGDYDYTF
-,TRBJ2-7,-,TRBV5-5,TGTGCCAGCAGCTTGGGTAGCGGAACCTACGAGCAGTACTTC,CASSLGSGTYEQYF
-,TRBJ1-1,-,TRBV29-1,TGCAGCGTTGAAGATCCAGGAGCGAGCGCTGAAGCTTTCTTT,CSVEDPGASAEAFF
TRBD2,TRBJ2-3,-,TRBV3-1,TGTGCCAGCAGCCAACTGCGGGAGGGCAGAACAGATACGCAGTATTTT,CASSQLREGRTDTQYF
TRBD2,TRBJ2-1,-,TRBV11-2,TGTGCCAGCAGCTCCCCTCAGACCCGACCCGGGACTAGCGGGGCTAGCTCCTACAATGAGCAGTTCTTC,CASSSPQTRPGTSGASSYNEQFF
-,TRBJ1-2,once,TRBV28,TGTGCCAGCAAGAGGTCCGACAGGACCTATGGCTACACCTTC,CASKRSDRTYGYTF
-,TRBJ1-2,-,TRBV28,TGTGCCAGCGCACTCCGGGGGGCGCTTGGCTACACCTTC,CASALRGALGYTF
-,TRBJ2-7,-,TRBV7-9,TGTGCCAGCAGCCGGAAATCCTACGAGCAGTACTTC,CASSRKSYEQYF
-,TRBJ2-4,-,TRBV27,TGTGCCTGTGGTATGGGGCTGGAAAACATTCAGTACTTC,CACGMGLENIQYF